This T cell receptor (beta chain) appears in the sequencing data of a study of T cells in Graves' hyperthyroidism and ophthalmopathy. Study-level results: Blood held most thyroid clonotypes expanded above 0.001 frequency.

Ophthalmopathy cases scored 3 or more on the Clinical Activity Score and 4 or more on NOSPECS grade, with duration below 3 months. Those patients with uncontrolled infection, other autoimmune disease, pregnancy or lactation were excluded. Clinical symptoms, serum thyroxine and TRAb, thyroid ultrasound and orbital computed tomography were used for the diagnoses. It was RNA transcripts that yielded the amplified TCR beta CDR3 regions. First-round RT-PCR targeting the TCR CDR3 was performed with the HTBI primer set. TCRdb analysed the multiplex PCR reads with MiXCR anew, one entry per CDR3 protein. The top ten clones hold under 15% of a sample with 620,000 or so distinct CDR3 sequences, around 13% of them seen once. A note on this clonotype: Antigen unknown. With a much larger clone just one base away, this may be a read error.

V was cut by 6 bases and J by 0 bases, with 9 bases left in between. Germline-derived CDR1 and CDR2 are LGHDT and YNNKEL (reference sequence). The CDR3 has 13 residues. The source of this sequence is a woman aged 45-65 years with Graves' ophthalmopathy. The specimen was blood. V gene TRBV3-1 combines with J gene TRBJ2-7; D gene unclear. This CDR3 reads CASSYSNSYEQYF. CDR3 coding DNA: TGTGCCAGCAGTTACTCGAACTCCTACGAGCAGTACTTC.